This TCR beta chain was sequenced for a study of radiation and T cells in renal cell carcinoma (dated by TCRdb to about 2020). For the study in its entirety: Samples were obtained from a clinical trial, in which 15 Gy stereotactic body radiation therapy was delivered to primary renal cell carcinomas and nephrectomy was performed 4 weeks later. TCR beta sequencing covered fewer than 60 samples in total, comprising roughly 25 tumors and approximately 27 peripheral blood samples. In the 40 to 60 samples combined, roughly 4.4 million unique CDR3 nucleotide sequences were found, encoding 2 million to 3 million unique CDR3 amino acid sequences. The study at large found these results: Tracking of blood repertoire dynamics stopped at about 27 days after treatment, with no follow-up past that point. Because the trial had a single-armed design, the trial could not examine how radiation dose or scheduling affected the TCR repertoire. No pretreatment tumor biopsies were available, so the baseline intratumoral presence of clonotypes could not be determined. An increase in top tumor clonotypes in blood was observed from baseline to 2 weeks post-radiation, followed by contraction by 4 weeks, which was taken to suggest transient expansion of tumor-resident clones.

TCR beta libraries were generated from genomic DNA with the immunoSEQ kit, following the manufacturer's recommendations. To prepare libraries, a first multiplex PCR with proprietary primers was run, followed by a second PCR that added unique barcodes, and a bead cleanup was done after each round. A positive control reaction and a negative control reaction, both provided in the kit, were run with every batch of samples. The final libraries were assessed on an Agilent 4200 TapeStation D1000 ScreenTape, pooled by volume, and quantified by qPCR. Sequencing ran on an Illumina NextSeq500 with a MidOutput 150-cycle cartridge, using 156 Read1 and 15 Index1 cycles with kit custom primers. The pooled library was loaded at 0.8 to 1 pM, and approximately 20% PhiX control was spiked in. The study's processing was this. The vendor-processed data were analyzed in R, and a clonotype was defined as all T cells that share the same CDR3 nucleotide sequence. For clone abundance analyses, frequencies were normalized to the 10,000 most abundant clones in each sample. Before analysis, public T cell clones were removed, and these numbered fewer than six per sample on average. Tumor-enriched clonotypes and baseline blood-enriched clonotypes were defined as those with an abundance difference of at least 32-fold between compartments. A beta-binomial differential abundance model was used to identify clonotypes that were expanded or contracted between blood time points. Tumor-blood repertoire similarity was measured with the Baroni-Urbani and Buser coefficient, and group comparisons used two-tailed Wilcoxon tests in R. TCRdb took over this immuneACCESS table, retaining in-frame rearrangements with V and J assigned. Such tables are incomplete; in checked studies, under half of the missing clones stem from an unresolved V gene, and the remainder is unexplained. V and J calls and clone size are given by that table; D and trimming were obtained from the DNA. For this sample the table gives 150,000 or so clones, of which roughly nine tenths were detected only once. 4.1% of the sample rests with the top ten.

Trimming at the junction amounts to 6 bases on V and 8 bases on J, and the germline ends lie 10 bases apart. Measured from the cysteine to the phenylalanine, the CDR3 is 12 residues long. CDR3 DNA only is kept here, 36 bases in frame from base 1. As regards this clone: Its antigen target is currently unknown. The sample holds no much larger clone one base away, and base qualities are not on file.

What this sample's time point label stands for: baseline pretreatment blood. Reading the label with the study, this specimen's treatment or condition is: 15 Gy SBRT to primary tumor, nephrectomy 4 weeks later. To follow tumor-enriched clonotypes, peripheral blood was collected serially from radiation-treated patients at baseline and again at 2 weeks and 4 weeks after SBRT. Renal cell carcinoma with clear cell pathology was present in all patients. The QIAamp DNA Blood Mini Kit (Qiagen) was used to prepare genomic DNA for TCR sequencing. The analyses included only samples that passed all quality control checks.

The chain couples TRBV23-1 to TRBJ1-4; possibly the D gene is TRBD1, per 5 matching bases. TRBV23-1 is annotated as an ORF whose role is uncertain. This material consisted of blood, taken from a patient whose treatment included radiotherapy and nephrectomy. The TCR sequence derives from a woman in her 70s with renal cell carcinoma. The CDR3 sequence is CASSPRTEKLFF. The sequenced DNA is TGCGCCAGCAGCCCACGGACAGAAAAACTGTTTTTT.